This passage covers 25 T cell receptor beta chains from one sample sequenced in a study of blood T cell repertoires in COVID-19. TCRdb's table, derived via immunoSEQ multiplex PCR, lists solely in-frame clones and lacks some. The table lists 35,000 to 50,000 clones, roughly nine tenths of them singletons. The sample comprised peripheral blood. These receptors originate from a man aged 45-65 years with active COVID-19.

The rearrangement links TRBV5-5 to TRBJ1-6, with 7 bases lining up with TRBD1. CDR1 is SGHKS, CDR2 YYEKEE, per germline (reference sequence). Unmatched junction bases numbered 3, after V lost 0 bases and J lost 6 bases. The CDR3 totals 15 residues. CDR3 sequence reads: CASSLGQGVNSPLHF. The DNA of the CDR3 is TGTGCCAGCAGCTTGGGACAGGGTGTTAATTCACCCCTCCACTTT.

V is TRBV27 and J is TRBJ2-7; D ambiguous. CDR3 length: 13 residues. V dropped 2 bases and J dropped 0 bases, with 5 bases sitting between them. Germline V gene sequence: CDR1 MNHEY, CDR2 SMNVEV (reference sequence). CDR3 loop: CASSLTSSYEQYF. The CDR3 bases are TGTGCCAGCAGTTTAACGAGCTCCTACGAGCAGTACTTC.

J is TRBJ1-1 and V is TRBV2; 7 nucleotides line up with TRBD1. V gave up 8 bases and J gave up 1 base; unmatched junction bases: 7. CDR1 SNHLY and CDR2 FYNNEI come from the germline V gene. This CDR3 has 14 residues. The CDR3 loop is CASGQTGANTEAFF. The CDR3 DNA is TGTGCCAGCGGCCAAACAGGGGCGAACACTGAAGCTTTCTTT.

The chain is built from TRBV5-5 and TRBJ1-1; tentative D call: TRBD1 (5 bases). Germline CDR1 SGHKS, CDR2 YYEKEE (reference sequence). Trimming took 0 bases from V and 8 from J, leaving 5 bases between them. This CDR3 is 11 amino acids long. DNA for the CDR3: TGTGCCAGCAGCTTGGACAGGGAAGCTTTCTTT. The encoded protein is CASSLDREAFF. Complete variable domain (other parts from reference TRBV5-5 and TRBJ1-1): DAGVTQSPTHLIKTRGQQVTLRCSPISGHKSVSWYQQVLGQGPQFIFQYYEKEERGRGNFPDRFSARQFPNYSSELNVNALLLGDSALYLCASSLDREAFFGQGTRLTVV.

The gene calls are TRBV5-6 and TRBJ2-2; no definite D call. Germline V gene lookup returns CDR1 SGHDT and CDR2 YYEEEE. V was pared by 4 bases and J by 1 base, with 11 bases between. The CDR3 runs to 15 residues. The CDR3 is CASSILQLNTGELFF. As DNA, the CDR3 is TGTGCCAGCAGCATTTTGCAACTGAACACCGGGGAGCTGTTTTTT. The full variable domain, with the rest looked up from reference TRBV5-6 and TRBJ2-2, is DAGVTQSPTHLIKTRGQQVTLRCSPKSGHDTVSWYQQALGQGPQFIFQYYEEEERQRGNFPDRFSGHQFPNYSSELNVNALLLGDSALYLCASSILQLNTGELFFGEGSRLTVL.

J is TRBJ1-5 and V is TRBV5-1; 8 positions match TRBD1. Germline assignment: CDR1 SGHRS and CDR2 YFSETQ. V was pared by 4 bases and J by 6 bases, with 6 bases of the junction left unmatched. The CDR3 has 14 amino acids. In DNA form, the CDR3 reads TGCGCCAGCAGCCAGACAGGGGATGGTCAGCCCCAGCATTTT. Translation gives CASSQTGDGQPQHF.

This clone has only one observation. This chain connects TRBV5-6 to TRBJ1-4, with 8 positions matching TRBD1. This CDR3 spans 15 amino acids. Losses at the gene ends were 4 bases for V and 2 bases for J; bases not matched to a gene: 4. CDR1 and CDR2 from the germline V gene are SGHDT and YYEEEE. The CDR3 DNA reads as TGTGCCAGCAGCACAGGGGGAGGGACTAATGAAAAACTGTTTTTT. Encoded protein: CASSTGGGTNEKLFF.

The chain links TRBV24-1 to TRBJ1-5, with a possible D match to TRBD1 (5 bases). Trimming left V 2 bases short and J 0 bases short, with 16 bases between. CDR1 and CDR2 from the germline V gene are KGHDR and SFDVKD. The CDR3 length is 18 residues. The CDR3 DNA reads TGTGCCACCAGTGATTCTCGACTGCCAGGGTATAGCAATCAGCCCCAGCATTTT. Translation gives CATSDSRLPGYSNQPQHF.

The rearrangement uses TRBV7-9 and TRBJ2-1, with a weak D call TRBD2 (6 bases). The CDR3 contains 14 residues. The germline V gene has CDR1 SEHNR and CDR2 FQNEAQ (reference sequence). V was clipped by 7 bases and J by 4 bases, with 14 bases between them. For the CDR3, the DNA is TGTGCCAGCATTCCTAGCGAGAGATACAATGAGCAGTTCTTC. Encoded protein: CASIPSERYNEQFF.

The genes are TRBV6-5 and TRBJ2-2; 7 nucleotides align to TRBD2. Trimming took 8 bases from V and 7 from J; bases not matched to a gene: 13. This CDR3 has 15 amino acids. From germline, CDR1 is MNHEY and CDR2 SVGAGI. The CDR3 nucleotides are TGTGCCAGCCACCCGAGGGGAGGGCCGAACGGGGAGCTGTTTTTT. It translates to CASHPRGGPNGELFF.

This chain uses TRBV28 with TRBJ2-1; weak D call: TRBD2 (6 bases). The V and J ends lost 11 bases and 5 bases respectively, with 28 bases between them. From germline, CDR1 is MDHEN and CDR2 SYDVKM. The CDR3 loop spans 17 amino acids. The CDR3 spells CAVEGLADAQGNNEQFF. The DNA of the CDR3 is TGTGCCGTGGAGGGGCTAGCCGACGCCCAAGGAAACAATGAGCAGTTCTTC.

V is TRBV5-4 and J is TRBJ2-7; 11 nucleotides match TRBD2. V shed 5 bases and J 5 bases; nucleotides not matched to a gene: 9. The CDR3 length is 15 residues. Germline values: CDR1 SGHNT, CDR2 YYREEE (reference sequence). The CDR3 sequence is CASRLTSGRSDEQYF. CDR3 DNA sequence: TGTGCCAGCAGACTTACTAGCGGGAGATCTGACGAGCAGTACTTC. Filled out from reference TRBV5-4 and TRBJ2-7, the complete variable domain reads ETGVTQSPTHLIKTRGQQVTLRCSSQSGHNTVSWYQQALGQGPQFIFQYYREEENGRGNFPPRFSGLQFPNYSSELNVNALELDDSALYLCASRLTSGRSDEQYFGPGTRLTVT.

The chain uses TRBV7-9 and TRBJ2-7, with D tentatively TRBD2 (6 bases). There are 14 residues in the CDR3. Germline assignment: CDR1 SEHNR and CDR2 FQNEAQ (reference sequence). Trimming took off 5 bases at V and 5 bases at J, with 16 bases between the two ends. CDR3 sequence reads: CASSGMGGSHEQYF. The CDR3 DNA sequence: TGTGCCAGCAGCGGGATGGGGGGTTCCCACGAGCAGTACTTC.

The chain couples TRBV28 to TRBJ1-6, with a possible D match to TRBD1 (5 bases). The V gene lost 5 bases and the J gene lost 4 bases, with 6 bases spanning the gap. CDR3 length equals 13 residues. The germline CDR1 and CDR2 sequences are MDHEN and SYDVKM. CDR3 sequence reads: CASSRQYNSPLHF. CDR3 nucleotides: TGTGCCAGCAGTCGACAGTATAATTCACCCCTCCACTTT.

J is TRBJ2-3 and V is TRBV18; 9 positions match TRBD1. This CDR3 has 17 amino acids. The V gene end was trimmed by 3 bases and the J gene end by 0 bases; junction bases not matched to a gene: 7. Germline CDR1 and CDR2: KGHSH and LQKENI. The CDR3 spells CASSPSLTGGSTDTQYF. Here the CDR3 DNA reads TGTGCCAGCTCACCCTCTCTGACAGGGGGTAGCACAGATACGCAGTATTTT. Full variable domain (remainder filled in from reference TRBV18 and TRBJ2-3): NAGVMQNPRHLVRRRGQEARLRCSPMKGHSHVYWYRQLPEEGLKFMVYLQKENIIDESGMPKERFSAEFPKEGPSILRIQQVVRGDSAAYFCASSPSLTGGSTDTQYFGPGTRLTVL.

The CDR3 DNA follows: TGTGCCAGCAGCTTAGCTGGGATGGCTAGCGGGTACAATGAGCAGTTCTTC. Translation: CASSLAGMASGYNEQFF. The chain joins TRBV7-6 to TRBJ2-1; 8 nucleotides line up with TRBD2. V shed 0 bases and J 4 bases; nucleotides not matched to a gene: 8. CDR1 and CDR2 (germline): SGHVS, FNYEAQ. This CDR3 has 17 amino acids.

As regards this clone: One junction end does not reproduce the germline sequence, and a read error may be involved. The chain uses TRBV27 and TRBJ2-7; TRBD2 aligns across 10 bases. The CDR3 has 15 residues. Looked up from germline, CDR1 is MNHEY and CDR2 is SMNVEV (reference sequence). CDR3 nucleotides: TGTGCCAGCAGCTTATCGGCTAGCGGGAGCCTCGAGCAGTACTTC. It translates to CASSLSASGSLEQYF.

The rearrangement joins TRBV28 to TRBJ2-3, with a possible D match to TRBD1 (6 bases). The CDR3 spans 13 residues. Germline CDR1 reads MDHEN; CDR2 reads SYDVKM. The ends were cut back, 8 bases at V and 5 bases at J, with 14 bases in the middle. The CDR3 sequence is CASGSYREDTQYF. CDR3 nucleotides: TGTGCCAGCGGAAGCTACAGGGAAGATACGCAGTATTTT.

The chain combines TRBV7-3 with TRBJ2-2; 9 bases agree with TRBD2. The CDR3 consists of 17 residues. Germline CDR1 is SGHTA and CDR2 is FQGTGA. Trimming cost V 6 bases and J 3 bases; bases outside gene matches: 11. The DNA of the CDR3 is TGTGCCAGCAGTTCCTCCGGGCTAGCGGGGTACACCGGGGAGCTGTTTTTT. It codes for CASSSSGLAGYTGELFF.

The chain couples TRBV6-5 to TRBJ2-7, with D hard to call. Trimming pared 5 bases from V and 2 bases from J, leaving 13 bases between. The germline V gene has CDR1 MNHEY and CDR2 SVGAGI. The CDR3 contains 14 residues. CDR3 loop: CASSPTTPTYEQYF. The CDR3 nucleotides read TGTGCCAGCAGTCCTACGACTCCTACCTACGAGCAGTACTTC.

On this clone itself: Relative to the germline gene, one junction end is altered; a read error may explain this. This rearrangement joins TRBV10-3 to TRBJ1-1; D might be TRBD1 (5 bases). The CDR3 loop spans 14 amino acids. Germline V lookup: CDR1 ENHRY, CDR2 SYGVKD. CDR3 nucleotide sequence: TGTGCCATCAGTGACCCCGGGCAGGGTCTCTTCTCTCTCTTT. It is translated as CAISDPGQGLFSLF.

This chain joins TRBV4-1 and TRBJ2-5; 7 bases match TRBD1. CDR3 length: 15 residues. Germline CDR1 and CDR2: MGHRA and YSYEKL. The trim removed 0 bases at V and 4 bases at J, leaving 5 bases unmatched. This CDR3 is CASSQETRGRETQYF. The CDR3 coding sequence is TGCGCCAGCAGCCAAGAAACTAGGGGGCGAGAGACCCAGTACTTC.

In this sample, this clone turned up once. The chain joins TRBV3-1 (or the pseudogene TRBV3-2) to TRBJ2-2; 8 nucleotides align to TRBD2. The CDR3 extends over 16 amino acids. V gave up 2 bases and J gave up 6 bases; unmatched junction bases: 8. Germline assignment: CDR1 LGHDT and CDR2 YNNKEL (reference sequence). The CDR3 coding sequence is TGTGCCAGCAGCCAAATGGCCGGGACTAGTGCCGGGGAGCTGTTTTTT. It yields the protein CASSQMAGTSAGELFF.

V is TRBV27 and J is TRBJ1-5; a weak D match, TRBD1 (6 bases). Looked up from germline, CDR1 is MNHEY and CDR2 is SMNVEV (reference sequence). V dropped 5 bases and J dropped 2 bases, with 10 bases sitting between them. The CDR3 has 14 residues. The CDR3, as DNA: TGTGCCAGCAGTCACAGGGCGGGCAATCAGCCCCAGCATTTT. It specifies CASSHRAGNQPQHF.

The gene calls are TRBV3-1 (or the pseudogene TRBV3-2) and TRBJ2-7; D gene unclear. Germline loops: CDR1 LGHDT, CDR2 YNNKEL (reference sequence). Trimming shortened V by 0 bases and J by 1 base, and 7 bases separated the two germline ends. CDR3 length: 14 residues. DNA of the CDR3: TGTGCCAGCAGCCAAGATCGCGCTTCCTACGAGCAGTACTTC. This translates into CASSQDRASYEQYF.